This T cell receptor beta chain came from a study of blood T cells in healthy people across ages. Whole-study context: Capture by template switching was about one barcoded beta molecule per two T cells. Broader study findings: Diversity of TCR beta per million T cells declined in a roughly linear way with age.

PCR was performed a second time for about 6 to 11 cycles using a sample-barcoded 5' primer and a J-beta primer mix. TCRdb redid the calling of the 5' RACE reads with MiXCR, one entry per CDR3 protein. The table has about 1,600,000 distinct CDR3 sequences, around 42% seen once; the top ten hold roughly 7.9%. V dropped 1 base and J dropped 5 bases, with 8 bases sitting between them. The CDR3 is 14 amino acids. This clonotype was seen a handful of times. Its specificity is unknown. Healthy Caucasians from Russia aged roughly 6 to 95 served as donors. In each sample, at least 6.5 million PBMCs were isolated.

The rearrangement joins TRBV12-3 or TRBV12-4 to TRBJ2-2; tentative D call: TRBD2 (6 bases). Sequenced sample: blood. The TCR comes from a woman under 30 in good health. DNA for the CDR3: TGTGCCAGCAGTTTAGTGGAGGGGACCGGGGAGCTGTTTTTT. Translated: CASSLVEGTGELFF.